The 10 T cell receptor beta chains given below trace back to one sample, sequenced in a study of siplizumab effects on memory and regulatory T cells. Repertoires were generated with immunoSEQ multiplex PCR, while TCRdb's copy carries only in-frame clones and drops some. Of some 100,000 clones in the sample, 91% were seen once. Sequenced material: CD4+ T cells sorted from blood. These receptors originate from a human donor in good health. Some clones in this sample may be carry-over from other donors' samples.

This chain joins TRBV6-5 and TRBJ2-2; D not resolved. Germline loops: CDR1 MNHEY, CDR2 SVGAGI. CDR3 length equals 13 residues. V lost 7 bases and J lost 3, with 9 bases in between. The CDR3 bases are TGTGCCAGCACGGCAGCTTACACCGGGGAGCTGTTTTTT. Translation gives CASTAAYTGELFF.

This chain joins TRBV21-1 and TRBJ2-6; TRBD2 is the table's D call, not checked against the DNA. TRBV21-1 is described as a pseudogene. The CDR3 has 13 amino acids. CDR3 region: CANGCSGANVLTF. The CDR3 region has the DNA TGTGCCAACGGTTGCTCTGGGGCCAACGTCCTGACTTTC.

J is TRBJ2-7 and V is TRBV9; a weak D match, TRBD2 (5 bases). Germline values: CDR1 SGDLS, CDR2 YYNGEE. The CDR3 runs to 16 residues. V was pared by 4 bases and J by 3 bases, with 20 bases between. Written as DNA, the CDR3 is TGTGCCAGCAGCCTTCGGGTTGAGGGAGAATACTACGAGCAGTACTTC. Protein: CASSLRVEGEYYEQYF.

The chain carries TRBV11-2 and TRBJ2-3, with D perhaps matching TRBD2 (6 bases). From germline, CDR1 is SGHAT and CDR2 FQNNGV. This CDR3 contains 13 residues. V gave up 5 bases and J gave up 8 bases, with 14 bases separating them. The CDR3 here is CASSDGTSSTQYF. The CDR3 DNA sequence: TGTGCCAGCAGCGACGGGACTTCGAGTACGCAGTATTTT. Based on the CDR3 plus reference TRBV11-2 and TRBJ2-3, the full variable domain is EAGVAQSPRYKIIEKRQSVAFWCNPISGHATLYWYQQILGQGPKLLIQFQNNGVVDDSQLPKDRFSAERLKGVDSTLKIQPAKLEDSAVYLCASSDGTSSTQYFGPGTRLTVL.

In DNA form, the CDR3 reads TGCGCCAGCAGCTTGGCGATCAGGGGCGAGGCAGGGGCCTACGAGCAGTACTTC. Translation gives CASSLAIRGEAGAYEQYF. This chain joins TRBV5-1 and TRBJ2-7; D possibly corresponds to TRBD1 (6 bases). This CDR3 has 18 amino acids. Trimming left V 0 bases short and J 2 bases short, with 21 bases between. The germline CDR1 and CDR2 sequences are SGHRS and YFSETQ.

The chain links TRBV19 to TRBJ2-1; D call uncertain. CDR1 and CDR2 (germline): LNHDA, SQIVND (reference sequence). The V end lost 4 bases, the J end lost 10 bases, and 23 bases lay between the germline ends. The CDR3 spans 16 residues. The CDR3 region is CASSKNPGSTGEEQFF. The CDR3 DNA reads as TGTGCCAGTAGTAAGAACCCGGGCTCGACGGGTGAGGAGCAGTTCTTC. Combining the CDR3 with reference TRBV19 and TRBJ2-1 gives the whole variable domain DGGITQSPKYLFRKEGQNVTLSCEQNLNHDAMYWYRQDPGQGLRLIYYSQIVNDFQKGDIAEGYSVSREKKESFPLTVTSAQKNPTAFYLCASSKNPGSTGEEQFFGPGTRLTVL.

V is TRBV6-6 and J is TRBJ2-6; D uncertain. The CDR3 spans 13 residues. Looked up from germline, CDR1 is MNHNY and CDR2 is SVGAGI (reference sequence). V gave up 11 bases and J gave up 2 bases, with 10 bases separating them. This chain's CDR3 is CAGCTPGANVLTF. The CDR3 bases are TGTGCCGGGTGTACTCCTGGGGCCAACGTCCTGACTTTC.

For the CDR3, the DNA is TGTGCCAGCGTCCCGCCCTCTAACTATGGCTACACCTTC. Amino acids: CASVPPSNYGYTF. The chain recombines TRBV28 with TRBJ1-2; no reliable D call. Germline CDR1 is MDHEN and CDR2 is SYDVKM. The CDR3 extends over 13 amino acids. Trimming shortened V by 8 bases and J by 0 bases, and 10 bases separated the two germline ends.

The rearrangement joins TRBV6-4 to TRBJ1-3, with 7 bases lining up with TRBD1. The CDR3 loop spans 15 amino acids. Looked up from germline, CDR1 is MRHNA and CDR2 is SNTAGT. Unmatched junction bases numbered 6, after V lost 0 bases and J lost 7 bases. The CDR3 nucleotides are TGTGCCAGCAGTGACTCGACAGGGTGTAGGAACACCATATATTTT. Its protein is CASSDSTGCRNTIYF.

This clone was seen a single time. The chain combines TRBV28 with TRBJ2-7; possibly TRBD2 for D (5 bases). The CDR3 loop spans 15 amino acids. CDR1 is MDHEN and CDR2 is SYDVKM in the germline V gene. V dropped 3 bases and J dropped 3 bases, with 15 bases sitting between them. The CDR3 nucleotides read TGTGCCAGCAGTTTGAGTGCAGCGGAGCTCTACGAGCAGTACTTC. Its protein is CASSLSAAELYEQYF.